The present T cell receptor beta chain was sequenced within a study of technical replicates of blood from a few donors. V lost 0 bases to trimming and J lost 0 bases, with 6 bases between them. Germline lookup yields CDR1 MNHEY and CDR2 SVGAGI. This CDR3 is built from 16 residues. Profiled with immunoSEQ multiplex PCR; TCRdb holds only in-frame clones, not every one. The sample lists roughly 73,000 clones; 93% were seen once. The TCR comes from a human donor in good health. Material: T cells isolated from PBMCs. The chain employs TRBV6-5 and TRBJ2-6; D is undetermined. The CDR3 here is CASSYSSGSGANVLTF. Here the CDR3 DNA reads TGTGCCAGCAGTTACTCGTCCGGCTCTGGGGCCAACGTCCTGACTTTC.